What follows is one T cell receptor (beta chain) and its context. Its antigen is undetermined. Trimming removed 4 bases from V and 6 bases from J; junction bases left unmatched: 9. Germline V CDR1 and CDR2: SGHDT, YYEEEE. The CDR3 sequence is 14 residues long. The data derive from a study of shared clonotypes between healthy human individuals. Broader study findings: A small donor pool kept down the genetic and exposure-history diversity that was represented. Clonotypes shared by all four sorted-subset donors had higher generation probabilities than non-shared clonotypes.

Deep-level settings were used for running the assay. Method: immunoSEQ multiplex PCR; TCRdb's copy keeps in-frame clones and lacks some. The data contain around 2.1 million clones, 90% to 95% of them singletons. The naive CD8 population came from CD45RO-negative cells selected for CCR7, without terminally differentiated effector memory CD45RA+ cells. What was sequenced was naive CD8+ T cells from PBMCs. The chain is built from TRBV5-6 and TRBJ2-7, with 8 nucleotides matching TRBD1. This receptor was obtained from a man aged 18 to 29 in good health. Some clones in this sample may be carry-over from other donors' samples. The CDR3, as DNA: TGTGCCAGCAGCCTTTTACCGGGACAGGCCGAGCAGTACTTC. Protein sequence: CASSLLPGQAEQYF.